The 14 T cell receptor beta chains reported below all come from one sample, sequenced in a study of blood T cell repertoires in COVID-19. Repertoires were generated with immunoSEQ multiplex PCR, while TCRdb's copy carries only in-frame clones and drops some. Among some 510,000 clones listed, roughly 90% were seen once. The source material was PBMCs or T cells enriched from blood (not recorded which). The receptors were gathered from a woman between 35 and 50 years old who had recovered from COVID-19.

The rearrangement links TRBV14 to TRBJ1-3, with unresolved D. V dropped 3 bases and J dropped 0 bases, with 6 bases sitting between them. Germline V gene data show CDR1 as SGHDN and CDR2 as FVKESK. CDR3 length: 14 residues. The DNA for the CDR3 is TGTGCCAGCAGCCAGTTTATCTCTGGAAACACCATATATTTT. This sequence encodes CASSQFISGNTIYF.

The chain is built from TRBV4-3 and TRBJ2-7; TRBD1 might be the D (6 bases). There are 15 residues in the CDR3. Trimming stripped 4 bases from V and 3 bases from J, with 16 bases between. CDR1 and CDR2 (germline): LGHNA, YSLEER. The CDR3 DNA reads TGCGCCAGCAGCCCGGTCCCGGGGACATTCTACGAGCAGTACTTC. Amino acid sequence: CASSPVPGTFYEQYF.

V gene TRBV4-2 combines with J gene TRBJ2-2, with TRBD2 matching over 7 bases. The CDR3 contains 16 residues. The ends lost 3 bases at V and 5 bases at J; junction bases unmatched: 9. Germline CDR1 reads LGHNA; CDR2 reads YNFKEQ. The CDR3 reads CASSQAELGGTGELFF. CDR3 coding DNA: TGTGCCAGCAGCCAGGCGGAGCTCGGGGGGACCGGGGAGCTGTTTTTT.

The rearrangement joins TRBV11-3 to TRBJ2-7; 7 bases map to TRBD1. V dropped 2 bases and J dropped 0; count of bases not matched to a gene: 4. The CDR3 contains 15 residues. Germline values: CDR1 SGHNT, CDR2 YENEEA. Written as DNA, the CDR3 is TGTGCCAGCAGCTTAACCGGGACAGCCTCCTACGAGCAGTACTTC. Amino acid sequence: CASSLTGTASYEQYF.

This clone came up many times. CDR3 sequence (DNA): TGTGCCAGCAGTTTATTTGGCCGGGTTGTGGAAAATTCACCCCTCCACTTT. Encoded protein: CASSLFGRVVENSPLHF. This chain connects TRBV27 to TRBJ1-6, with D unclear. V lost 1 base and J 7 bases, leaving 17 bases between the germline ends. Germline values: CDR1 MNHEY, CDR2 SMNVEV (reference sequence). CDR3 length: 17 residues.

V is TRBV7-2 and J is TRBJ2-1; 7 bases are shared with TRBD1. The CDR3 is made up of 16 amino acids. Germline V gene data show CDR1 as SGHTA and CDR2 as FQGNSA. The trim removed 0 bases at V and 4 bases at J, leaving 6 bases unmatched. CDR3 loop: CASSLATGSIYNEQFF. The CDR3 DNA is TGTGCCAGCAGCTTAGCGACAGGGTCGATTTACAATGAGCAGTTCTTC.

The V gene is TRBV6-1, the J gene TRBJ1-2, with D unresolved. This CDR3 is built from 16 residues. Germline V gives CDR1 MNHNS, CDR2 SASEGT. Trimming removed 4 bases at V and 4 bases at J, with 19 bases between. CDR3 DNA sequence: TGTGCCAGCAGTGCCGTTTACACAGCAATTTCCTATGGCTACACCTTC. It specifies CASSAVYTAISYGYTF.

The chain links TRBV10-3 to TRBJ2-3, with TRBD2 matching 9 bases. J lost 2 bases, V lost 4 bases, and 4 bases had no gene match. The CDR3 is 15 amino acids. Germline loops: CDR1 ENHRY, CDR2 SYGVKD. The CDR3 DNA sequence: TGTGCCATCAGTGCCCCTAGCGGGATCACAGATACGCAGTATTTT. Its protein is CAISAPSGITDTQYF.

This rearrangement joins TRBV7-6 to TRBJ1-2; 9 bases match TRBD1. The CDR3 contains 18 residues. V lost 3 bases to trimming and J lost 8 bases; unmatched junction nucleotides: 19. Germline-derived CDR1 and CDR2 are SGHVS and FNYEAQ. The chain's CDR3 is CASSLGTGTSLDVFGYTF. In DNA form, the CDR3 reads TGTGCCAGCAGCTTGGGGACAGGGACATCCCTAGACGTGTTCGGCTACACCTTC. The complete variable domain, with remaining parts taken from reference TRBV7-6 and TRBJ1-2, reads GAGVSQSPRYKVTKRGQDVALRCDPISGHVSLYWYRQALGQGPEFLTYFNYEAQQDKSGLPNDRFSAERPEGSISTLTIQRTEQRDSAMYRCASSLGTGTSLDVFGYTFGSGTRLTVV.

The chain employs TRBV5-4 and TRBJ1-1; perhaps TRBD1 as D (5 bases). In germline, CDR1 is SGHNT, CDR2 YYREEE (reference sequence). Trimming took 4 bases from V and 5 from J, leaving 18 bases between them. This CDR3 spans 15 amino acids. The DNA for the CDR3 is TGTGCCAGCAGCAAGCAGGGTTCTTTTGGTACTGAAGCTTTCTTT. It specifies CASSKQGSFGTEAFF.

V is TRBV2 and J is TRBJ2-3; D is unclear. The CDR3 is made up of 12 amino acids. From germline, CDR1 is SNHLY and CDR2 FYNNEI. V lost 5 bases and J 4 bases, leaving 7 bases between the germline ends. The CDR3 DNA follows: TGTGCCAGCAGTCTTAGCCCAGATACGCAGTATTTT. Protein: CASSLSPDTQYF.

The chain is built from TRBV29-1 and TRBJ1-5, with a tentative D call TRBD1 (6 bases). The V gene lost 5 bases and the J gene lost 2 bases, with 7 bases spanning the gap. CDR3 length equals 12 residues. Germline V gene data show CDR1 as SQVTM and CDR2 as ANQGSEA. CDR3 nucleotide sequence: TGCAGCGTTCGACAGGGCAATCAGCCCCAGCATTTT. Amino acids: CSVRQGNQPQHF.

The V and J genes are TRBV4-2 and TRBJ2-7; TRBD2 aligns across 9 bases. The germline V gene encodes CDR1 LGHNA and CDR2 YNFKEQ. Losses at the gene ends were 0 bases for V and 5 bases for J; bases not matched to a gene: 14. The CDR3 totals 18 residues. The CDR3 nucleotides are TGTGCCAGCAGCCAAGATCCAGCAGCGGGAGGTCTTATGGACGAGCAGTACTTC. Encoded protein: CASSQDPAAGGLMDEQYF.

The chain is built from TRBV3-1 (or the pseudogene TRBV3-2) and TRBJ2-1; 12 nucleotides agree with TRBD2. Germline CDR1 and CDR2: LGHDT and YNNKEL (reference sequence). J gave up 5 bases and V 1 base, and 3 bases lay outside the gene matches. The CDR3 covers 16 residues. The CDR3 loop is CASSQGPSGRDNEQFF. DNA for the CDR3: TGTGCCAGCAGCCAAGGCCCTAGCGGGAGGGACAATGAGCAGTTCTTC.